The clone carrying this T cell receptor beta chain has a handful of counts. Its antigen is currently unknown. CD45RO-negative, CCR7-positively selected cells formed the naive CD8 fraction, excluding terminally differentiated effector memory CD45RA+ cells. The data are from a study of shared clonotypes between healthy human individuals. Findings and limits, study-wide: Of the naive CD4 clonotypes, around 4.9% were shared across several donors. Estimated richness values were generally larger in naive subsets than in memory subsets.

There are 14 residues in the CDR3. Trimming left V 0 bases short and J 7 bases short, with 12 bases between. Germline V gene sequence: CDR1 LNHNV, CDR2 YYDKDF (reference sequence). Several immunoSEQ plates held equal portions of the genomic DNA taken from each subset. The input for sorted-subset replicate PCRs was around 0.2 ug DNA, about 30,000 T cell genomes. The assay was immunoSEQ multiplex PCR, and TCRdb's table has in-frame clones only and misses some. The sample shows around 1.9 million clones, roughly 95% of them seen only once. The V call is TRBV15, the J call TRBJ1-2; the D gene is possibly TRBD1 (5 bases). The receptor's source is a man aged 18 to 29 in good health. Some clones in this sample may be carry-over from other donors' samples. Source material: naive CD8+ T cells from PBMCs. The CDR3 DNA reads as TGTGCCACCAGCAGAGACAGGGCCCAAGGTGGCTACACCTTC. Its protein product is CATSRDRAQGGYTF.